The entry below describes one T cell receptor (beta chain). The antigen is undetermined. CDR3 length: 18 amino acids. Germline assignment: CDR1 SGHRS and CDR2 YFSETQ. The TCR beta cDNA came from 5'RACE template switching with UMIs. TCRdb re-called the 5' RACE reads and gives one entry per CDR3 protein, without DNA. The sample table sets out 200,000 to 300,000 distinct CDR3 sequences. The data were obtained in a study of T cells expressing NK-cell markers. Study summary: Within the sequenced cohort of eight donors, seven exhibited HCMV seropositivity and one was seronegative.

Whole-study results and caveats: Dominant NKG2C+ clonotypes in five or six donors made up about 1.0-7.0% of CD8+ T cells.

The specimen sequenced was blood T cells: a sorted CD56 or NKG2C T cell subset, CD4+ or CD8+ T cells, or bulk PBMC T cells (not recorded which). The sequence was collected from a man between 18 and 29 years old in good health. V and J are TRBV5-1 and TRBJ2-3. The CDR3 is CASSLDGLATSITDTQYF.